Described below is a single T cell receptor beta chain sequence and its context. The sample comes from a study of cytomegalovirus exposure and HLA in healthy donors. Overall study: For the roughly 400 genotyped donors, 80% to 90% fell within the Caucasian-associated ancestry cluster.

Germline CDR1 MNHNY, CDR2 SVGAGI (reference sequence). V lost 10 bases and J 5 bases, leaving 26 bases between the germline ends. This CDR3 spans 16 amino acids. PCR employed 60 Vbeta and 13 Jbeta primers. The method was immunoSEQ multiplex PCR; TCRdb's version includes in-frame clones alone and lacks a portion of them. The table shows 150,000 to 200,000 clones, with approximately 70% occurring only once. The source material was PBMCs. The receptor was isolated from a human donor in good health. The J gene is TRBJ2-5, the V gene TRBV6-6, with D possibly matching TRBD1 (7 bases). CDR3 DNA sequence: TGTGCCACCAGGGGGGTGAGAGGGGGCGCACGGGAGACCCAGTACTTC. It codes for CATRGVRGGARETQYF.